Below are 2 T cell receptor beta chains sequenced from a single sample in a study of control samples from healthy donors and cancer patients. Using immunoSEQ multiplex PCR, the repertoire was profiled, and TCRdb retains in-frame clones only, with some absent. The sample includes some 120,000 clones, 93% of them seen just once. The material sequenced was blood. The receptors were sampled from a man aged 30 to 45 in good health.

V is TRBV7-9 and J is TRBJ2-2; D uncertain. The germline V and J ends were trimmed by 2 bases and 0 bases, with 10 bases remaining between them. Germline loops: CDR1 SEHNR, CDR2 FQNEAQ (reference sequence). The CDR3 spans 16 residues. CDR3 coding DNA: TGTGCCAGCAGCTTAATTAAACCCGCGAACACCGGGGAGCTGTTTTTT. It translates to CASSLIKPANTGELFF.

CDR3 sequence (DNA): TGTGCCATCAGACAGACGAACACCGGGGAGCTGTTTTTT. It translates to CAIRQTNTGELFF. The rearrangement uses TRBV10-3 and TRBJ2-2; D ambiguous. CDR1 and CDR2 from the germline V gene are ENHRY and SYGVKD. The V and J ends lost 6 bases and 0 bases respectively, with 5 bases between them. This CDR3 contains 13 residues.